The 10 T cell receptor beta chains given below trace back to one sample, sequenced in a study of T cells after yellow fever vaccination. TCRdb independently ran MiXCR on the 5' RACE reads; one entry per CDR3 protein. The sample has 300,000 or so distinct CDR3 sequences; about 7.8% are singletons. Source: PBMCs, taken around 45 days after the first yellow fever vaccination. The receptors come from a man in his late teens or twenties who received the YFV17D yellow fever vaccine.

In this sample, this clonotype turned up many times. V gene TRBV7-9 combines with J gene TRBJ1-3; no clear D gene. Germline-derived CDR1 and CDR2 are SEHNR and FQNEAQ (reference sequence). The V end was cut by 1 base, the J end by 0 bases, with 4 bases between. CDR3 length: 14 amino acids. CDR3: CASSLVSSGNTIYF. CDR3 nucleotides: TGTGCCAGCAGCTTAGTTAGCTCTGGAAACACCATATATTTT. Full variable domain (missing parts from reference TRBV7-9 and TRBJ1-3): DTGVSQNPRHKITKRGQNVTFRCDPISEHNRLYWYRQTLGQGPEFLTYFQNEAQLEKSRLLSDRFSAERPKGSFSTLEIQRTEQGDSAMYLCASSLVSSGNTIYFGEGSWLTVV.

This clonotype was found a few times. The chain couples TRBV12-3 or TRBV12-4 to TRBJ2-5; tentative D call: TRBD1 (6 bases). V was pared by 2 bases and J by 1 base, with 11 bases between. The CDR3 is 15 residues long. CDR3 loop: CASSLFQGIQETQYF. The CDR3 DNA sequence: TGTGCCAGCAGTTTATTCCAGGGGATCCAAGAGACCCAGTACTTC.

J is TRBJ1-4 and V is TRBV28; 8 bases are a match to TRBD1. The CDR3 is 12 residues long. Germline lookup yields CDR1 MDHEN and CDR2 SYDVKM. The V gene end was trimmed by 6 bases and the J gene end by 12 bases; junction bases not matched to a gene: 6. The CDR3 is CASSLGQGELFF. The DNA of the CDR3 is TGTGCCAGCAGCCTCGGACAGGGCGAACTGTTTTTT.

This rearrangement joins TRBV5-1 to TRBJ2-5; 13 bases align to TRBD2. Germline trimming cut 2 bases from V and 3 bases from J; bases unmatched to any gene: 4. The germline V gene has CDR1 SGHRS and CDR2 YFSETQ. This CDR3 comprises 16 residues. The CDR3 spells CASSFRLAGGEETQYF. CDR3 nucleotides: TGCGCCAGCAGCTTCCGACTAGCGGGGGGCGAAGAGACCCAGTACTTC.

This clonotype was picked up a small number of times. The CDR3 DNA sequence: TGTGCCAGCAGCCAAGAGACGAGCGGGACTCAGCCCCAGCATTTT. Its protein product is CASSQETSGTQPQHF. V gene TRBV3-1 combines with J gene TRBJ1-5, with D perhaps matching TRBD1 (5 bases). In germline, CDR1 is LGHDT, CDR2 YNNKEL (reference sequence). This CDR3 is built from 15 residues. V gave up 0 bases and J gave up 6 bases, with 12 bases separating them. Looking up the rest from reference TRBV3-1 and TRBJ1-5 gives the full variable domain: DTAVSQTPKYLVTQMGNDKSIKCEQNLGHDTMYWYKQDSKKFLKIMFSYNNKELIINETVPNRFSPKSPDKAHLNLHINSLELGDSAVYFCASSQETSGTQPQHFGDGTRLSIL.

There are many counts of this clonotype. The V and J genes are TRBV7-9 and TRBJ2-5, with TRBD1 matching 7 bases. The length of the CDR3 is 13 residues. The germline V gene encodes CDR1 SEHNR and CDR2 FQNEAQ (reference sequence). The trim removed 5 bases at V and 5 bases at J, leaving 5 bases unmatched. The CDR3 region is CASSPGQSETQYF. The CDR3 nucleotides are TGTGCCAGCAGCCCGGGACAGTCGGAGACCCAGTACTTC.

V is TRBV4-2 and J is TRBJ1-4, with 10 nucleotides matching TRBD1. Germline V CDR1 and CDR2: LGHNA, YNFKEQ. Losses at the gene ends were 4 bases for V and 3 bases for J; bases not matched to a gene: 8. The CDR3 spans 17 residues. The CDR3 nucleotides read TGTGCCAGCAGCCCGGACAGGGGGAGCGGTTCTAATGAAAAACTGTTTTTT. Amino acids: CASSPDRGSGSNEKLFF.

This clonotype has only a few counts. The chain uses TRBV5-1 and TRBJ1-2, with a tentative D call TRBD1 (6 bases). V was pared by 2 bases and J by 11 bases, with 16 bases between. Germline V gene sequence: CDR1 SGHRS, CDR2 YFSETQ. The CDR3 is 13 amino acids. CDR3 residues: CASSLQAGRGYTF. DNA for the CDR3: TGCGCCAGCAGCTTACAGGCCGGGAGGGGGTACACCTTC.

This clonotype has only a few counts. The J gene is TRBJ1-2, the V gene TRBV29-1, with 7 nucleotides matching TRBD1. This CDR3 has 13 residues. CDR1 and CDR2 from the germline V gene are SQVTM and ANQGSEA. Losses at the gene ends were 3 bases for V and 7 bases for J; bases not matched to a gene: 8. The CDR3 coding sequence is TGCAGCGTTGACCGACAGGGAGACTCTGGCTACACCTTC. It encodes CSVDRQGDSGYTF.

This clonotype was observed a handful of times. The gene calls are TRBV20-1 and TRBJ2-5, with D possibly TRBD1 on 6 matching bases. Germline V gene data show CDR1 as DFQATT and CDR2 as SNEGSKA (reference sequence). There are 13 residues in the CDR3. V was clipped by 1 base and J by 3 bases, with 9 bases between them. Here the CDR3 reads CSARGDNKETQYF. CDR3 sequence (DNA): TGCAGTGCTAGAGGGGACAACAAAGAGACCCAGTACTTC.